The clone carrying this T cell receptor beta chain has just a few counts. V was clipped by 1 base and J by 2 bases, with 12 bases between them. The CDR3 has 16 residues. Germline-derived CDR1 and CDR2 are SGHVS and FQNEAQ. The data were taken from a study of blood T cells in healthy people across ages. A second 7 to 11 cycle PCR used barcoded and J-beta primers. MiXCR, applied by TCRdb to the 5' RACE reads, yields one record per CDR3 protein. The repertoire has 900,000 to 950,000 distinct CDR3 sequences, almost 30% of them found once; the top ten carry roughly 10%. The data also belong to a second study, concerning T cells of mothers and their children.

V and J are TRBV7-8 and TRBJ1-5, with D hard to call. This TCR came from a woman in her thirties or forties in good health. Sequences were obtained from blood. In DNA, the CDR3 is TGTGCCAGCAGCTTAGACGGCACGGTTCGCAATCAGCCCCAGCATTTT. Amino acids: CASSLDGTVRNQPQHF.